The 7 T cell receptor beta chains reported below all come from one sample, sequenced in a study of CD8 T cells in Susac syndrome. Random hexamers served to reverse transcribe roughly 0.45 to 1 ug RNA. TCRdb independently ran MiXCR on the immunoSEQ multiplex PCR reads; one entry per CDR3 protein. Seen here are about 140,000 distinct CDR3 sequences, approximately 95% observed once, and the top ten hold over 0.25%. Sequences were obtained from CD8+ T cells from PBMCs. The receptors derive from a human donor in good health.

The chain has TRBV27 and TRBJ2-5; 7 nucleotides match TRBD2. The CDR3 consists of 14 residues. V dropped 5 bases and J dropped 4; count of bases not matched to a gene: 7. Per germline, CDR1 MNHEY and CDR2 SMNVEV (reference sequence). CDR3 in amino acids: CASSSAGVGETQYF. The CDR3, as DNA: TGTGCCAGCAGTAGCGCGGGAGTCGGAGAGACCCAGTACTTC.

The chain recombines TRBV12-3 or TRBV12-4 with TRBJ1-5, with 9 bases that match TRBD1. The V segment lost 4 bases and the J segment 0 bases; nucleotides outside the gene matches: 4. The CDR3 totals 16 residues. The CDR3 DNA is TGTGCCAGCAGTTCTGGGACAGGGAATAGCAATCAGCCCCAGCATTTT. Translation gives CASSSGTGNSNQPQHF.

V and J are TRBV4-3 and TRBJ2-7, with D unresolved. Trimming removed 5 bases from V and 1 base from J, with 15 bases in between. Germline V lookup: CDR1 LGHNA, CDR2 YSLEER. The length of the CDR3 is 15 residues. CDR3 sequence reads: CASSSTVFGSYEQYF. The CDR3 coding sequence is TGCGCCAGCAGCTCAACAGTGTTTGGTTCCTACGAGCAGTACTTC.

V gene TRBV24-1 combines with J gene TRBJ2-3, with 10 positions matching TRBD2. The CDR3 sequence is 16 residues long. V shed 6 bases, J shed 0 bases, and the junction held 5 bases outside the gene matches. From germline, CDR1 is KGHDR and CDR2 SFDVKD. The CDR3 nucleotides read TGTGCCACCAGTTGGACTAGCGGAGCTAGCACAGATACGCAGTATTTT. It codes for CATSWTSGASTDTQYF.

The V and J genes are TRBV29-1 and TRBJ2-5; 9 nucleotides line up with TRBD2. The CDR3 runs 13 residues. The J segment lost 0 bases and the V segment lost 7 bases, leaving 3 bases of the junction unmatched. Germline CDR1 SQVTM, CDR2 ANQGSEA. CDR3 in amino acids: CSGAGGYQETQYF. The DNA of the CDR3 is TGCAGCGGGGCGGGAGGGTACCAAGAGACCCAGTACTTC.

V is TRBV19 and J is TRBJ2-2, with 10 positions matching TRBD2. Losses at the gene ends were 5 bases for V and 5 bases for J; bases not matched to a gene: 5. The CDR3 is 15 residues long. Germline values: CDR1 LNHDA, CDR2 SQIVND (reference sequence). In DNA, the CDR3 is TGTGCCAGTAGTCCATATAGCGGGAGGACCGGGGAGCTGTTTTTT. It yields the protein CASSPYSGRTGELFF.

The V gene is TRBV30, the J gene TRBJ2-2; 12 positions agree with TRBD2. The CDR3 contains 19 residues. The V gene's germline CDR1 is GTSNPN and CDR2 SVGIG (reference sequence). After removal of 1 base from V and 7 bases from J, the junction contained 16 bases not matched to a gene. This chain's CDR3 is CAWSAPYLGLAGSGGELFF. The DNA for the CDR3 is TGTGCCTGGAGTGCCCCATACCTAGGACTAGCGGGATCGGGCGGGGAGCTGTTTTTT.